This T cell receptor (beta chain) stems from a study of cytomegalovirus exposure and HLA in healthy donors. This clone was observed a few times. Amplification used 60 Vbeta primers and 13 Jbeta primers. Data came from immunoSEQ multiplex PCR; TCRdb stores just in-frame clones and leaves some out. The sample lists over 65,000 clones; around three quarters were seen once. Sequencing was performed on PBMCs. This sequence was found in a woman aged 40 to 50 in good health and CMV-seronegative.

Here the CDR3 DNA reads TGTGCCAGCATTACCCAGGGGAAGCAACGCACAGATACGCAGTATTTT. This translates into CASITQGKQRTDTQYF. The chain carries TRBV28 and TRBJ2-3, with a weak D call TRBD1 (6 bases). CDR3 length: 16 amino acids. V lost 7 bases and J lost 1, with 18 bases in between. Germline V gene lookup returns CDR1 MDHEN and CDR2 SYDVKM.